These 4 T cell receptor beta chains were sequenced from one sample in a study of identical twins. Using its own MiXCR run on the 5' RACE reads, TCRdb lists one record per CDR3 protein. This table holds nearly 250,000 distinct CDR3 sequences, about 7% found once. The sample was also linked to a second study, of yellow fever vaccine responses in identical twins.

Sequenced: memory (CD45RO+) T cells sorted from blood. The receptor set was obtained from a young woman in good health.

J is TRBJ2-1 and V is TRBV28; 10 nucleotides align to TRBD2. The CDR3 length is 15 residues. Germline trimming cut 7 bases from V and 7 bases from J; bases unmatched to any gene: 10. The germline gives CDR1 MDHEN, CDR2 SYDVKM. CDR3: CASTPGVAGGNEQFF. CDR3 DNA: TGTGCCAGCACCCCCGGGGTAGCGGGAGGTAATGAGCAGTTCTTC.

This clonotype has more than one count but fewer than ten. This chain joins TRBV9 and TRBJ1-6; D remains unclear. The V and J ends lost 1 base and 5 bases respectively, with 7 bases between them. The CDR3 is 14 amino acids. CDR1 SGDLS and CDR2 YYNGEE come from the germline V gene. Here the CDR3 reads CASSVQPDNSPLHF. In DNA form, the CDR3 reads TGTGCCAGCAGCGTACAACCAGATAATTCACCCCTCCACTTT.

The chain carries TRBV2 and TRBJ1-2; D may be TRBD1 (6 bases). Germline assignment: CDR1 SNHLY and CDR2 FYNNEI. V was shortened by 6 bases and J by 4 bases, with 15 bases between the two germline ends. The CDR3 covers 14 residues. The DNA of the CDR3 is TGTGCCAGCAGGGTCCGGGACAAAGGCTATGGCTACACCTTC. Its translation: CASRVRDKGYGYTF.

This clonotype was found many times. The CDR3, as DNA: TGCAGTGCTAGAGTGGGGGGGAACACCGGGGAGCTGTTTTTT. Translating it yields CSARVGGNTGELFF. The chain recombines TRBV20-1 with TRBJ2-2; the D gene is possibly TRBD2 (6 bases). Germline V CDR1 and CDR2: DFQATT, SNEGSKA (reference sequence). The ends were cut back, 1 base at V and 1 base at J, with 7 bases in the middle. The CDR3 is made up of 14 amino acids.